The table lists the clone carrying this TCR beta chain with many counts. This entry belongs to a study of spatial heterogeneity in lung cancer. Study overall: Follow-up PBMC samples were sequenced when available, at a median of approximately 23 months after resection. Beta-chain sequences consistently outnumbered alpha-chain sequences in detection.

Time point: blood at routine non-recurrence follow-up after resection. Sequencing was performed on whole RNA extracted from tumor and nontumor lung tissue, or from frozen PBMC, and the material was left unsorted. TCRdb re-analysed the 5' RACE reads in MiXCR, keeping a single row per CDR3 protein. The profile shows 25,000 or so distinct CDR3 sequences, less than 6% of them singletons. This specimen consisted of PBMCs, obtained at follow-up. This TCR was sampled from a male donor with early-stage non-small cell lung cancer.

The CDR3 spells CASSLDGVTEAFF. CDR3 coding DNA: TGCGCCAGCAGCTTGGACGGAGTCACTGAAGCTTTCTTT. The chain is built from TRBV5-1 and TRBJ1-1; D ambiguous. The CDR3 covers 13 residues. V was trimmed by 0 bases and J by 4 bases, leaving 7 bases between them. The germline CDR1 and CDR2 sequences are SGHRS and YFSETQ.